The 14 T cell receptor beta chains presented below share a single source sample, sequenced in a study of shared T cell receptors in the human thymus. Here immunoSEQ multiplex PCR was the method, and the copy in TCRdb shows in-frame clones only, minus some. Among 540,000 or so clones listed, about four fifths were seen once. The data were also submitted as part of a second study, on human thymus T cells.

The source material was thymocytes. All receptors derive from a boy in the first two years of life with a congenital heart defect.

V usage is TRBV18 and J usage is TRBJ2-7; perhaps TRBD1 as D (6 bases). This CDR3 contains 14 residues. CDR1 KGHSH and CDR2 LQKENI come from the germline V gene. Trimming pared 3 bases from V and 2 bases from J, leaving 11 bases between. The CDR3 reads CASSPGQVTYEQYF. CDR3 DNA sequence: TGTGCCAGCTCACCGGGACAAGTAACCTACGAGCAGTACTTC. Variable domain in full (rest from reference TRBV18 and TRBJ2-7): NAGVMQNPRHLVRRRGQEARLRCSPMKGHSHVYWYRQLPEEGLKFMVYLQKENIIDESGMPKERFSAEFPKEGPSILRIQQVVRGDSAAYFCASSPGQVTYEQYFGPGTRLTVT.

The rearrangement uses TRBV7-2 and TRBJ2-7; D might be TRBD2 (6 bases). Germline V gives CDR1 SGHTA, CDR2 FQGNSA. The CDR3 loop spans 16 amino acids. The ends were cut back, 5 bases at V and 0 bases at J, with 17 bases in the middle. In DNA form, the CDR3 reads TGTGCCAGCAGCGACCCAACTAGCTGTAGCTCCTACGAGCAGTACTTC. This translates into CASSDPTSCSSYEQYF.

The chain is built from TRBV19 and TRBJ1-1; perhaps TRBD1 as D (6 bases). Germline V gene lookup returns CDR1 LNHDA and CDR2 SQIVND (reference sequence). V was trimmed by 5 bases and J by 1 base, leaving 17 bases between them. This CDR3 is built from 16 residues. The chain's CDR3 is CASSLALGQTNTEAFF. CDR3 bases: TGTGCCAGTAGTCTAGCATTAGGACAGACGAACACTGAAGCTTTCTTT.

CDR3 loop: CAWTSDRGGYTF. The CDR3 nucleotides read TGTGCCTGGACATCCGACAGGGGCGGCTACACCTTC. The chain recombines TRBV30 with TRBJ1-2; 8 bases map to TRBD1. The CDR3 has 12 amino acids. Germline CDR1 GTSNPN, CDR2 SVGIG (reference sequence). V shed 4 bases, J shed 8 bases, and the junction held 6 bases outside the gene matches.

A single count supports this clone. V is TRBV6-5 and J is TRBJ1-2, with TRBD1 matching over 7 bases. The ends lost 4 bases at V and 2 bases at J; junction bases unmatched: 7. The CDR3 has 15 amino acids. Germline V gene data show CDR1 as MNHEY and CDR2 as SVGAGI. For the CDR3, the DNA is TGTGCCAGCAGTTCCGTTAGGGGGCTGAACTATGGCTACACCTTC. It yields the protein CASSSVRGLNYGYTF.

The chain couples TRBV10-2 to TRBJ2-5; TRBD2 aligns across 11 bases. CDR1 WSHSY and CDR2 SAAADI come from the germline V gene. The trim removed 0 bases at V and 2 bases at J, leaving 2 bases unmatched. CDR3 length equals 16 residues. The CDR3 loop reads CASSESGTSGQETQYF. The DNA for the CDR3 is TGCGCCAGCAGTGAGTCCGGGACTAGCGGACAAGAGACCCAGTACTTC.

This clone was counted between two and nine times. The chain couples TRBV4-1 to TRBJ2-1; 7 positions match TRBD2. J gave up 6 bases and V 0 bases, and 5 bases lay outside the gene matches. The CDR3 is 15 residues long. The germline V gene has CDR1 MGHRA and CDR2 YSYEKL. In DNA form, the CDR3 reads TGCGCCAGCAGCCAAGACACGCGGGAGCCCAATGAGCAGTTCTTC. Amino acid sequence: CASSQDTREPNEQFF.

The sample holds one count of this clone. The chain recombines TRBV2 with TRBJ2-1, with 8 positions matching TRBD2. Germline V lookup: CDR1 SNHLY, CDR2 FYNNEI. V trimming: 5 bases; J trimming: 0 bases; junction bases outside the gene matches: 15. CDR3 length: 19 residues. The CDR3: CASSRTSRNITLSYNEQFF. The CDR3 bases are TGTGCCAGCAGTCGGACTAGCCGGAATATCACCCTCTCCTACAATGAGCAGTTCTTC.

The rearrangement joins TRBV29-1 to TRBJ2-5, with D possibly being TRBD2 (5 bases). V dropped 2 bases and J dropped 5 bases, with 12 bases sitting between them. This CDR3 is built from 13 residues. Germline loops: CDR1 SQVTM, CDR2 ANQGSEA. The CDR3 region is CSVEMGTGETQYF. In DNA, the CDR3 is TGCAGCGTTGAAATGGGCACGGGGGAGACCCAGTACTTC.

This clone has a single count. The CDR3 region has the DNA TGCAGCGTTGAAGGGACTAGCGGGAACACCGGGGAGCTGTTTTTT. Amino acid sequence: CSVEGTSGNTGELFF. The chain carries TRBV29-1 and TRBJ2-2; TRBD2 matches 10 bases. This CDR3 is 15 amino acids long. Looked up from germline, CDR1 is SQVTM and CDR2 is ANQGSEA. V gave up 1 base and J gave up 1 base; unmatched junction bases: 0.

V usage is TRBV5-5 and J usage is TRBJ2-5; a possible D gene is TRBD2 (5 bases). Per germline, CDR1 SGHKS and CDR2 YYEKEE (reference sequence). The CDR3 covers 18 residues. V dropped 6 bases and J dropped 4 bases, with 28 bases sitting between them. The CDR3 DNA is TGTGCCAGCACCTCGGGGTATACCGCGACCGCACAAGGAGAGACCCAGTACTTC. This sequence encodes CASTSGYTATAQGETQYF.

This chain links TRBV5-1 with TRBJ2-7, with D perhaps matching TRBD2 (6 bases). CDR1 and CDR2 (germline): SGHRS, YFSETQ. There are 17 residues in the CDR3. The germline V and J ends were trimmed by 3 bases and 3 bases, with 22 bases remaining between them. CDR3 loop: CASSSNPMGTFDYEQYF. The CDR3 DNA reads as TGCGCCAGCAGCTCCAACCCCATGGGGACTTTTGACTACGAGCAGTACTTC.

This rearrangement joins TRBV30 to TRBJ1-1, with D tentatively TRBD1 (5 bases). Germline CDR1 is GTSNPN and CDR2 is SVGIG (reference sequence). Trimming cost V 3 bases and J 1 base, with 6 bases left between them. The CDR3 spans 12 residues. CDR3: CAWRQANTEAFF. Written as DNA, the CDR3 is TGTGCCTGGAGACAGGCGAACACTGAAGCTTTCTTT.

The table lists this clone with a few counts. The V and J genes are TRBV6-6 and TRBJ2-7; the match to TRBD2 covers 9 bases. The V and J ends lost 0 bases and 5 bases, in that order; junction bases with no gene match: 8. The CDR3 runs 16 residues. CDR1 and CDR2 (germline): MNHNY, SVGAGI (reference sequence). The CDR3 coding sequence is TGTGCCAGCAGTTACTCCCGTAGCGGGAGTCTACACGAGCAGTACTTC. As protein: CASSYSRSGSLHEQYF.